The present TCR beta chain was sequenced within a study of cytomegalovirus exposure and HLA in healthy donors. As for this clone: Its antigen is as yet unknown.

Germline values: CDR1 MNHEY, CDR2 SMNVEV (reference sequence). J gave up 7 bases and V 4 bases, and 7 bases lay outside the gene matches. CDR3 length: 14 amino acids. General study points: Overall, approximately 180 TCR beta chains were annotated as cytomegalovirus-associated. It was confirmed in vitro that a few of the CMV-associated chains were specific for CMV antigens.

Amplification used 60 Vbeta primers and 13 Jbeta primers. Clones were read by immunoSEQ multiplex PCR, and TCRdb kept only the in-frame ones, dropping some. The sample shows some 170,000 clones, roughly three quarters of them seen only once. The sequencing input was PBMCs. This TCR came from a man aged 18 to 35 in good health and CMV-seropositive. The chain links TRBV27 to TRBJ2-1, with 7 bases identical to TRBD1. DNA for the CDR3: TGTGCCAGCAGTTCGTTCGCAGGGGGTAATGAGCAGTTCTTC. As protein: CASSSFAGGNEQFF.